The clone carrying this TCR beta chain was seen a handful of times. What it binds is unknown. CDR1 is SEHNR and CDR2 is FQNEAQ in the germline V gene (reference sequence). The CDR3 runs to 13 residues. Trimming removed 2 bases from V and 7 bases from J, with 6 bases in between. This record belongs to a study of early T cells in non-severe SARS-CoV-2 infection. Looking at the study overall: Unsorted whole-blood RNA was sequenced in bulk, leaving chains unpaired.

Individual cDNA molecules received unique molecular identifiers. In TCRdb, the 5' RACE reads were re-called with MiXCR into one record per CDR3 protein. Among fewer than 65,000 distinct CDR3 sequences listed, 8% to 10% were seen once. Whole-study findings and limits: Sequences matched to VDJdb favored anti-spike CD8 responses, while private and CD4 specificities were missed.

The rearrangement uses TRBV7-9 and TRBJ1-6; a weak D match, TRBD1 (6 bases). The TCR sequence derives from an adult who was a healthcare worker with PCR-confirmed SARS-CoV-2 infection or an uninfected control (not recorded which). The specimen sequenced was whole blood. As DNA, the CDR3 is TGTGCCAGCAGCTTACAGGGGAATTCACCCCTCCACTTT. Its protein is CASSLQGNSPLHF.